This T cell receptor beta chain is from a study of T cell repertoires in cytomegalovirus infection. Study outcomes and limitations: Across the ex vivo response, the dominant clonotypes were HLA-C-restricted CMV-specific TCR beta clonotypes. The cumulative frequency of public TCR beta families distinguished individuals who carried CMV together with the relevant HLA.

This clonotype appeared a few times. The antigen is not known. Trimming took 3 bases from V and 2 from J, leaving 11 bases between them. Germline V CDR1 and CDR2: SEHNR, FQNEAQ (reference sequence). The CDR3 sequence is 14 residues long. TCRdb ran MiXCR on the reads and lists one entry per CDR3 protein. The sample records fewer than 1,000,000 distinct CDR3 sequences, around 29% being singletons. The clonotype comes from a human donor in good health (CMV status not recorded). Some clones in this sample may be carry-over from other donors' samples. The rearrangement uses TRBV7-9 and TRBJ2-7, with D tentatively TRBD2 (7 bases). Sequences were derived from cultured CD8+ T cells from PBMCs, sampled from culture after CMV antigen stimulation. The CDR3 reads CASSLRGGAYEQYF. Written as DNA, the CDR3 is TGTGCCAGCAGCTTGAGGGGGGGGGCCTACGAGCAGTACTTC. The full variable domain, completed using reference TRBV7-9 and TRBJ2-7, is DTGVSQNPRHKITKRGQNVTFRCDPISEHNRLYWYRQTLGQGPEFLTYFQNEAQLEKSRLLSDRFSAERPKGSFSTLEIQRTEQGDSAMYLCASSLRGGAYEQYFGPGTRLTVT.